This TCR beta chain was identified during a study of cytomegalovirus exposure and HLA in healthy donors. Background on the study: Earlier, 95 million to 130 million unique TCR beta sequences were recovered from roughly 200 million T cells by an analysis. Early release data held tens of millions of unique TCRs from HLA-typed donors. Whole-study findings and limits: On later analysis, the bulk of CMV-associated TCR beta chains appeared to be HLA-restricted. Presence/absence analyses rested on an assumption that sequencing depth was roughly uniform across donors.

Comments on this clone: Antigen: not known.

V lost 7 bases and J 7 bases, leaving 20 bases between the germline ends. CDR1 LGHNT and CDR2 FRNRAP come from the germline V gene. This CDR3 is 15 amino acids long. The PCR had 60 Vbeta and 13 Jbeta primers. Repertoires were generated with immunoSEQ multiplex PCR, while TCRdb's copy carries only in-frame clones and drops some. The sample contains some 180,000 clones, around 84% of which appear only once. The sequence was collected from a man in his forties in good health and CMV-seropositive. The sequenced sample consisted of PBMCs. This chain joins TRBV12-5 and TRBJ2-1; possible D gene TRBD1, 5 bases. The CDR3 DNA reads TGTGCTAGTGCCGCCCCTGGGCAGGGATTAAATGAGCAGTTCTTC. Amino acids: CASAAPGQGLNEQFF.